This TCR beta chain was retrieved from a study of Graves' ophthalmopathy and Graves' hyperthyroidism. The authors amplified TCR beta CDR3 regions from RNA transcripts. HTBI-primed RT-PCR formed the first round, and a multiplex PCR formed the second. MiXCR was run by TCRdb on the multiplex PCR reads, yielding one entry per CDR3 protein. In the table there are approximately 640,000 distinct CDR3 sequences, 35% to 45% of which are singletons. As to this clonotype: What it binds is not known.

This CDR3 region has 13 residues. Trimming took 3 bases from V and 0 from J, leaving 6 bases between them. The germline gives CDR1 DFQATT, CDR2 SNEGSKA (reference sequence). Whole-study results and caveats: Appearing in blood as well were most expanded thyroid clonotypes above 0.001 frequency.

Material: peripheral blood. V gene TRBV20-1 combines with J gene TRBJ1-5; D is undetermined. The clonotype originates from an adult man with Graves' ophthalmopathy. The chain's CDR3 is CSASWGSNQPQHF. CDR3 nucleotides: TGCAGTGCTAGCTGGGGTAGCAATCAGCCCCAGCATTTT.